There are many counts of the clone carrying this T cell receptor (beta chain). Its antigen is not known. For TCRbeta, the library was prepared with unique molecular identifiers. TCRdb ran MiXCR on the PCR reads and lists one entry per CDR3 protein. This table has 150,000 to 250,000 distinct CDR3 sequences, 6.3% appearing once. This entry comes from a study of T-cell reconstitution after alpha-beta-depleted transplantation in children. The study, taken as a whole, reports: Several patients had high TCRbeta diversity at day 60; it came from surviving recipient T cells and thymic progenitors. As was reported, about two months after transplant, alpha-beta T cells came from several hundred expanded graft clones. It was newly produced T cells that mostly accounted for T-cell counts and diversity one year after transplant.

V was pared by 0 bases and J by 6 bases, with 10 bases between. The CDR3 is 14 amino acids. CDR1 is SGDLS and CDR2 is YYNGEE in the germline V gene. The source of this sequence is a girl under two years old with combined immunodeficiency, due to receive a stem cell transplant. The chain recombines TRBV9 with TRBJ2-1; possibly TRBD1 or TRBD2 for D (6 bases each). Sequencing was performed on PBMCs, taken before TCRalphabeta/CD19-depleted stem cell transplant. CDR3 in amino acids: CASSVAGGLNEQFF. CDR3 nucleotides: TGTGCCAGCAGCGTAGCCGGGGGCCTCAATGAGCAGTTCTTC.